These 26 T cell receptor beta chains share one sample of origin, sequenced in a study of control samples from healthy donors and cancer patients. Sequencing used immunoSEQ multiplex PCR; TCRdb keeps in-frame clones, though not all of them. The sample includes approximately 84,000 clones, 91% of them seen just once. The sample comprised blood. The receptors were gathered from a man younger than 45 in good health.

The V and J genes are TRBV4-2 and TRBJ1-2; tentative D call: TRBD1 (6 bases). The CDR3 loop spans 15 amino acids. V lost 2 bases to trimming and J lost 0 bases, with 10 bases between them. From germline, CDR1 is LGHNA and CDR2 YNFKEQ. The CDR3 sequence: CASSQPGTPNYGYTF. CDR3 DNA sequence: TGTGCCAGCAGCCAACCCGGGACACCTAACTATGGCTACACCTTC.

V and J are TRBV5-4 and TRBJ2-3, with D hard to call. This CDR3 is built from 13 residues. Trimming removed 0 bases at V and 2 bases at J, with 4 bases between. The germline gives CDR1 SGHNT, CDR2 YYREEE (reference sequence). The CDR3 is CASSLGNTDTQYF. The DNA of the CDR3 is TGTGCCAGCAGCTTGGGAAACACAGATACGCAGTATTTT.

The gene calls are TRBV27 and TRBJ2-5; 7 nucleotides agree with TRBD1. The V gene end was trimmed by 6 bases and the J gene end by 10 bases; junction bases not matched to a gene: 14. The length of the CDR3 is 14 residues. Germline CDR1 is MNHEY and CDR2 is SMNVEV (reference sequence). This chain's CDR3 is CASSLRGPQEGQYF. CDR3 coding DNA: TGTGCCAGCAGCTTAAGGGGGCCTCAGGAAGGCCAGTACTTC.

V usage is TRBV27 and J usage is TRBJ1-2; possible D gene TRBD1, 6 bases. CDR1 and CDR2 from the germline V gene are MNHEY and SMNVEV (reference sequence). Trimming stripped 4 bases from V and 4 bases from J, with 16 bases between. This CDR3 comprises 15 residues. The CDR3 here is CASSSGVTGSYGYTF. The DNA for the CDR3 is TGTGCCAGCAGTTCGGGGGTAACAGGGAGCTATGGCTACACCTTC.

The gene calls are TRBV4-1 and TRBJ2-1; D is unresolved. The CDR3 covers 15 residues. Germline assignment: CDR1 MGHRA and CDR2 YSYEKL. V gave up 4 bases and J gave up 0 bases, with 10 bases separating them. The CDR3 nucleotides are TGCGCCAGCAGCCCGACCCTGAGCTCCTACAATGAGCAGTTCTTC. Protein: CASSPTLSSYNEQFF.

A single count supports this clone. The J gene is TRBJ2-6, the V gene TRBV18; D uncertain. The CDR3 runs to 15 residues. Germline V lookup: CDR1 KGHSH, CDR2 LQKENI. Trimming stripped 2 bases from V and 0 bases from J, with 5 bases between. CDR3 sequence: CASSPGGSGANVLTF. CDR3 nucleotides: TGTGCCAGCTCACCAGGCGGCTCTGGGGCCAACGTCCTGACTTTC.

The V gene is TRBV11-1, the J gene TRBJ1-6; D ambiguous. CDR3 length: 14 residues. V was trimmed by 4 bases and J by 0 bases, leaving 4 bases between them. Germline V lookup: CDR1 SGHAT, CDR2 FQDESV (reference sequence). CDR3 in DNA: TGTGCCAGCAGCTCCAGCTCCTATAATTCACCCCTCCACTTT. Residues: CASSSSSYNSPLHF.

The V call is TRBV7-9, the J call TRBJ2-7; D gene uncertain. Germline assignment: CDR1 SEHNR and CDR2 FQNEAQ (reference sequence). Trimming removed 1 base at V and 6 bases at J, with 4 bases between. The CDR3 contains 11 residues. The DNA for the CDR3 is TGTGCCAGCAGCTTAGTCAGCGAGCAGTACTTC. This translates into CASSLVSEQYF.

In its sample, this clone was seen once. The chain joins TRBV19 to TRBJ1-4; 9 nucleotides match TRBD1. The CDR3 is 20 amino acids. V gave up 3 bases and J gave up 4 bases; unmatched junction bases: 18. Germline assignment: CDR1 LNHDA and CDR2 SQIVND (reference sequence). CDR3 in DNA: TGTGCCAGTAGTATCTCTCAAGTGGTCCCGGGACAGGGCCTTAATGAAAAACTGTTTTTT. It translates to CASSISQVVPGQGLNEKLFF.

The chain couples TRBV27 to TRBJ1-6; the D is unclear. This CDR3 is 14 amino acids long. Deletions cut 3 bases from V and 6 bases from J, with 9 bases between. Germline V gene lookup returns CDR1 MNHEY and CDR2 SMNVEV (reference sequence). Written as DNA, the CDR3 is TGTGCCAGCAGTTTTAGGTTCTCTAATTCACCCCTCCACTTT. This codes for CASSFRFSNSPLHF.

This chain joins TRBV14 and TRBJ1-1; TRBD1 is a possible D gene (6 bases). This CDR3 is built from 15 residues. V was clipped by 4 bases and J by 0 bases, with 12 bases between them. CDR1 SGHDN and CDR2 FVKESK come from the germline V gene. DNA of the CDR3: TGTGCCAGCAGCCCGAAGGGGGGCCTGAACACTGAAGCTTTCTTT. Amino acid sequence: CASSPKGGLNTEAFF.

The chain couples TRBV29-1 to TRBJ2-3; maybe TRBD2 (6 bases). The ends were cut back, 4 bases at V and 12 bases at J, with 8 bases in the middle. The CDR3 contains 9 residues. Germline CDR1 reads SQVTM; CDR2 reads ANQGSEA. The CDR3 sequence: CSVGAGQYF. CDR3 bases: TGCAGCGTTGGCGCGGGACAGTATTTT.

V usage is TRBV16 and J usage is TRBJ1-2; D is unresolved. Per the germline V gene, CDR1 is KGHSY and CDR2 is FQNENV. This CDR3 is built from 12 residues. Trimming took 1 base from V and 8 from J, leaving 8 bases between them. The CDR3 DNA follows: TGTGCCAGCAGCCAATGGGCAGAGGGCTACACCTTC. Translating gives CASSQWAEGYTF.

The chain recombines TRBV20-1 with TRBJ1-2, with D uncertain. V was pared by 2 bases and J by 4 bases, with 5 bases between. CDR1 and CDR2 (germline): DFQATT, SNEGSKA (reference sequence). The length of the CDR3 is 11 residues. The CDR3 coding sequence is TGCAGTGCTAGACGTGCCTATGGCTACACCTTC. This sequence encodes CSARRAYGYTF.

V gene TRBV5-4 combines with J gene TRBJ2-5, with TRBD2 identical over 8 bases. CDR1 is SGHNT, CDR2 YYREEE, per germline (reference sequence). The CDR3 has 15 residues. Germline trimming cut 4 bases from V and 2 bases from J; bases unmatched to any gene: 7. CDR3 nucleotide sequence: TGTGCCAGCAGCCCCAGCACGGGGGGGCAAGAGACCCAGTACTTC. It yields the protein CASSPSTGGQETQYF.

The gene calls are TRBV2 and TRBJ1-5; D ambiguous. CDR3 length: 13 residues. With 7 bases removed from V and 7 bases from J, the gap between germline ends came to 14 bases. Germline CDR1 reads SNHLY; CDR2 reads FYNNEI. Written as DNA, the CDR3 is TGTGCCAGCAAAGACGGAACTGGACAGCCCCAGCATTTT. Translated: CASKDGTGQPQHF.

The V gene is TRBV6-4, the J gene TRBJ2-1, with D possibly being TRBD1 (6 bases). The CDR3 contains 15 residues. The V gene lost 2 bases and the J gene lost 0 bases, with 8 bases spanning the gap. Germline CDR1 MRHNA, CDR2 SNTAGT. This CDR3 is CASSDGTSSYNEQFF. The CDR3 coding sequence is TGTGCCAGCAGTGACGGGACAAGCTCCTACAATGAGCAGTTCTTC.

The J gene is TRBJ2-1, the V gene TRBV24-1; TRBD2 matches 11 bases. CDR1 is KGHDR, CDR2 SFDVKD, per germline. The CDR3 extends over 14 amino acids. Trimming removed 4 bases from V and 8 bases from J; junction bases left unmatched: 3. The CDR3 is CATSETSGSYEQFF. As DNA, the CDR3 is TGTGCCACCAGTGAAACTAGCGGGAGCTATGAGCAGTTCTTC.

The chain has TRBV6-5 and TRBJ1-2; tentatively, D is TRBD1 (5 bases). CDR3 length: 12 residues. Germline V gene data show CDR1 as MNHEY and CDR2 as SVGAGI. The germline V and J ends were trimmed by 8 bases and 7 bases, with 14 bases remaining between them. The CDR3 protein is CASRDGPGGYTF. The CDR3, as DNA: TGTGCCAGCCGGGACGGGCCGGGTGGCTACACCTTC.

The chain employs TRBV19 and TRBJ1-1; D remains unclear. This CDR3 region has 14 residues. V lost 7 bases to trimming and J lost 2 bases, with 14 bases between them. Looked up from germline, CDR1 is LNHDA and CDR2 is SQIVND (reference sequence). The CDR3 DNA reads TGTGCCAGTACTTCGACCACTTTAAACACTGAAGCTTTCTTT. The encoded protein is CASTSTTLNTEAFF.

The chain carries TRBV7-2 and TRBJ2-4, with D possibly matching TRBD2 (6 bases). V was shortened by 3 bases and J by 1 base, with 7 bases between the two germline ends. Germline V gene data show CDR1 as SGHTA and CDR2 as FQGNSA. The CDR3 sequence is 14 residues long. CDR3 protein: CASSFREAKNIQYF. Here the CDR3 DNA reads TGTGCCAGCAGCTTCCGGGAGGCCAAAAACATTCAGTACTTC. Based on the CDR3 plus reference TRBV7-2 and TRBJ2-4, the full variable domain is GAGVSQSPSNKVTEKGKDVELRCDPISGHTALYWYRQSLGQGLEFLIYFQGNSAPDKSGLPSDRFSAERTGGSVSTLTIQRTQQEDSAVYLCASSFREAKNIQYFGAGTRLSVL.

The chain is built from TRBV19 and TRBJ1-4, with unresolved D. The CDR3 sequence is 13 residues long. Trimming took 5 bases from V and 4 from J, leaving 8 bases between them. Looked up from germline, CDR1 is LNHDA and CDR2 is SQIVND (reference sequence). The CDR3 coding sequence is TGTGCCAGTAGTGGCCGAATTAATGAAAAACTGTTTTTT. Residues: CASSGRINEKLFF.

J is TRBJ1-1 and V is TRBV27, with TRBD1 identical over 8 bases. CDR1 and CDR2 (germline): MNHEY, SMNVEV (reference sequence). The CDR3 is 15 amino acids. The V gene end was trimmed by 6 bases and the J gene end by 1 base; junction bases not matched to a gene: 7. CDR3 DNA: TGTGCCAGCAGCCGGACAGGGTCGGAGAACACTGAAGCTTTCTTT. Its protein is CASSRTGSENTEAFF.

The V and J genes are TRBV7-3 and TRBJ2-1; 11 nucleotides line up with TRBD2. CDR1 is SGHTA and CDR2 is FQGTGA in the germline V gene. Germline trimming cut 1 base from V and 5 bases from J; bases unmatched to any gene: 7. CDR3 length: 17 residues. CDR3 sequence (DNA): TGTGCCAGCAGCTTAATTGCGACTAGCGGGAATAACAATGAGCAGTTCTTC. Translated: CASSLIATSGNNNEQFF. The entire variable domain, with the rest obtained from reference TRBV7-3 and TRBJ2-1, is as follows: GAGVSQTPSNKVTEKGKYVELRCDPISGHTALYWYRQSLGQGPEFLIYFQGTGAADDSGLPNDRFFAVRPEGSVSTLKIQRTERGDSAVYLCASSLIATSGNNNEQFFGPGTRLTVL.

The V gene is TRBV30, the J gene TRBJ1-2, with D possibly TRBD1 on 6 matching bases. The CDR3 totals 13 residues. Germline V gene sequence: CDR1 GTSNPN, CDR2 SVGIG (reference sequence). Trimming stripped 4 bases from V and 6 bases from J, with 15 bases between. The chain's CDR3 is CAWNPGAGDGYTF. The CDR3 DNA reads TGTGCCTGGAATCCGGGGGCCGGGGATGGCTACACCTTC.

This chain joins TRBV7-2 and TRBJ2-7; maybe TRBD2 (5 bases). The CDR3 is 14 residues long. The germline V and J ends were trimmed by 3 bases and 7 bases, with 16 bases remaining between them. Germline-derived CDR1 and CDR2 are SGHTA and FQGNSA. The CDR3 loop is CASSFRHPTGEQYF. In nucleotides, the CDR3 is TGTGCCAGCAGCTTTCGACACCCAACGGGGGAGCAGTACTTC. Drawing the rest from reference TRBV7-2 and TRBJ2-7, the complete variable domain is GAGVSQSPSNKVTEKGKDVELRCDPISGHTALYWYRQSLGQGLEFLIYFQGNSAPDKSGLPSDRFSAERTGGSVSTLTIQRTQQEDSAVYLCASSFRHPTGEQYFGPGTRLTVT.